This T cell receptor beta chain was sequenced in a study of T cell responses to AZD1222 COVID-19 vaccine. Germline V gene data show CDR1 as SNHLY and CDR2 as FYNNEI. The V end lost 3 bases, the J end lost 5 bases, and 11 bases lay between the germline ends. The CDR3 is made up of 13 amino acids. Produced via immunoSEQ multiplex PCR; TCRdb's table is partial and in-frame only. The sample carries 150,000 to 200,000 clones, around 93% recorded once. Of note for this clone: Its specificity is not known.

Study findings and constraints: There were vaccine-associated CD4 TCRs across spike, dominant at 160-218 and 743-854. White British donors predominated, females outnumbered males, and clonal diversity was possibly underestimated.

This chain connects TRBV2 to TRBJ2-7, with a weak D call TRBD1 (5 bases). The specimen was peripheral blood, collected on day 0 of AZD1222 vaccination. This clonotype was sampled from an adult in good health. The CDR3 coding sequence is TGTGCCAGCAGTGAGCAGGGTATCCACGAGCAGTACTTC. It translates to CASSEQGIHEQYF. Using reference TRBV2 and TRBJ2-7 for the parts outside the CDR3, the full variable domain is EPEVTQTPSHQVTQMGQEVILRCVPISNHLYFYWYRQILGQKVEFLVSFYNNEISEKSEIFDDQFSVERPDGSNFTLKIRSTKLEDSAMYFCASSEQGIHEQYFGPGTRLTVT.